A selection of T cell receptor beta chains follows, all from one sample in a study of cytomegalovirus exposure and HLA in healthy donors. Some clones are missing from TCRdb's copy, which holds only in-frame ones; the method was immunoSEQ multiplex PCR. Of around 110,000 clones listed, 75% to 85% are singletons. Sample: PBMCs. These receptor sequences come from a man aged 25 to 45 in good health and CMV-seropositive. CDR3s include the opening cysteine and the closing phenylalanine or tryptophan. A D gene is named only where the DNA matches it firmly. Some rows have no size entry. The others give once, few or many, or a class for an expanded clone.

j_call,d_call,v_call,clone_size,cdr3_aa,cdr3_nt
TRBJ1-2,TRBD1,TRBV5-1,few,CASSFRGGSVDYGYTF,TGCGCCAGCAGCTTCCGAGGGGGCTCTGTGGACTATGGCTACACCTTC
TRBJ2-7,-,TRBV5-1,-,CASSLKDSTYEQYF,TGCGCCAGCAGCTTGAAGGACAGTACCTACGAGCAGTACTTC
TRBJ2-2,-,TRBV4-1,-,CASSQATNTGELFF,TGCGCCAGCAGCCAAGCCACGAACACCGGGGAGCTGTTTTTT
TRBJ2-7,-,TRBV6-5,-,CASSSLYEQYF,TGTGCCAGCAGTTCCCTGTACGAGCAGTACTTC
TRBJ2-1,-,TRBV11-3,-,CASSLGGPSYNEQFF,TGTGCCAGCAGCCTTGGAGGCCCATCCTACAATGAGCAGTTCTTC
TRBJ2-5,TRBD2,TRBV6-5,-,CASSYPGGGETQYF,TGTGCCAGCAGTTACCCGGGGGGAGGGGAGACCCAGTACTTC
TRBJ2-5,-,TRBV6-5,-,CASSKQETQYF,TGTGCCAGCAGCAAACAAGAGACCCAGTACTTC
TRBJ2-5,-,TRBV7-9,-,CSSSLGAGEGETQYF,TGTTCCAGCAGCTTAGGGGCGGGCGAAGGGGAGACCCAGTACTTC
TRBJ2-7,TRBD1,TRBV11-2,-,CASSWDSSYEQYF,TGTGCCAGCAGCTGGGACAGCTCCTACGAGCAGTACTTC
TRBJ1-2,-,TRBV7-8,-,CASSLVFRGGYTF,TGTGCCAGCAGCTTAGTATTTAGGGGAGGCTACACCTTC
TRBJ2-3,-,TRBV6-4,-,CASICAERTDTQYF,TGTGCCAGCATTTGCGCGGAACGCACAGATACGCAGTATTTT
TRBJ2-3,-,TRBV2,once,CASSEGQTSTDTQYF,TGTGCCAGCAGTGAAGGGCAGACTAGCACAGATACGCAGTATTTT
TRBJ2-5,-,TRBV5-1,-,CASRNGPGETQYF,TGCGCCAGCAGGAACGGTCCGGGGGAGACCCAGTACTTC
TRBJ1-4,-,TRBV9,-,CAGARDATNEKLFF,TGTGCCGGAGCTAGAGACGCAACTAATGAAAAACTGTTTTTT
TRBJ2-5,TRBD2,TRBV18,-,CASSRSGSGQETQYF,TGTGCCAGCTCACGTAGCGGGAGTGGCCAAGAGACCCAGTACTTC
TRBJ1-2,TRBD1,TRBV11-3,once,CASSLTGLNYGYTF,TGTGCCAGCAGCTTGACAGGGCTCAACTATGGCTACACCTTC
TRBJ1-4,-,TRBV5-6,few,CASSPGGHEKLFF,TGTGCCAGCTCCCCGGGAGGGCATGAAAAACTGTTTTTT
TRBJ2-5,TRBD2,TRBV9,-,CASSVGGLAGGETQYF,TGTGCCAGCAGCGTAGGAGGGCTAGCGGGCGGAGAGACCCAGTACTTC
TRBJ1-4,-,TRBV10-3,-,CAIRQTATNEKLFF,TGTGCCATCAGGCAAACTGCAACTAATGAAAAACTGTTTTTT
TRBJ2-3,TRBD2,TRBV9,-,CASSVERTVAGGADTQYF,TGTGCCAGCAGCGTAGAAAGAACTGTAGCGGGGGGCGCAGATACGCAGTATTTT
TRBJ2-1,-,TRBV30,-,CAWSAIADNNEQFF,TGTGCCTGGAGTGCCATAGCGGACAACAATGAGCAGTTCTTC
TRBJ2-3,TRBD2,TRBV5-1,once,CASSFFGVIAGGGDTQYF,TGCGCCAGCAGCTTTTTTGGGGTTATAGCGGGAGGAGGTGATACGCAGTATTTT
TRBJ1-2,TRBD1,TRBV5-1,few,CASSFGQARPYDYTF,TGCGCCAGCAGCTTCGGACAGGCCCGACCCTATGACTACACCTTC
TRBJ2-7,-,TRBV4-2,few,CASSQDSYEQYF,TGTGCCAGCAGCCAAGATAGCTACGAGCAGTACTTC
TRBJ2-3,-,TRBV4-3,-,CASSQLTTDGDTQYF,TGCGCCAGCAGCCAACTAACTACGGATGGGGATACGCAGTATTTT
TRBJ1-5,TRBD1,TRBV7-2,-,CASSSRTGYNQPQHF,TGTGCCAGCAGCTCTCGGACAGGGTATAATCAGCCCCAGCATTTT
TRBJ1-1,-,TRBV30,few,CAWSTGPNTEAFF,TGTGCCTGGAGTACAGGGCCGAACACTGAAGCTTTCTTT
TRBJ2-2,-,TRBV7-7,once,CASSQARGFNTGELFF,TGTGCTAGCAGCCAAGCTAGGGGATTTAACACCGGGGAGCTGTTTTTT
TRBJ2-4,TRBD2,TRBV2,-,CASSGVLAGILAKNSQYF,TGTGCCAGCAGTGGCGTACTAGCGGGAATTCTAGCCAAAAACAGTCAGTACTTC
TRBJ1-6,-,TRBV30,-,CAWGEMGVSNSPLHF,TGTGCCTGGGGGGAGATGGGCGTTAGCAATTCACCCCTCCACTTT
TRBJ2-5,TRBD2,TRBV7-3,-,CASSPRGARETQYF,TGTGCCAGCAGCCCGCGGGGGGCGCGGGAGACCCAGTACTTC
TRBJ1-5,TRBD1,TRBV10-3,-,CAISEAPGQGGQPQHF,TGTGCCATCAGTGAGGCGCCGGGACAGGGTGGACAGCCCCAGCATTTT
TRBJ2-7,-,TRBV2,-,CASRDTGPYEQYF,TGTGCCAGCAGGGATACAGGGCCCTACGAGCAGTACTTC
TRBJ2-3,TRBD1,TRBV4-2,-,CASSQDLGQNTDTQYF,TGTGCCAGCAGCCAAGATCTGGGACAGAACACAGATACGCAGTATTTT
TRBJ1-1,-,TRBV27,-,CASSPLRQNTEAFF,TGTGCCAGCAGTCCTCTCAGACAGAACACTGAAGCTTTCTTT
TRBJ1-2,TRBD1,TRBV10-3,-,CAISEDRQGASDGYTF,TGTGCCATCAGTGAGGATAGACAGGGGGCCTCGGATGGCTACACCTTC
TRBJ1-1,-,TRBV28,-,CASSLGRNTEAFF,TGTGCCAGCAGTTTAGGCAGAAACACTGAAGCTTTCTTT
TRBJ2-4,TRBD1,TRBV30,few,CAWSVGLGDSQYF,TGTGCCTGGAGTGTAGGCTTGGGGGACAGTCAGTACTTC
TRBJ2-7,TRBD2,TRBV4-3,-,CASSHSGLAAYGQYF,TGCGCCAGCAGCCATTCGGGACTAGCGGCCTACGGGCAGTACTTC
TRBJ2-3,-,TRBV9,-,CASSASTDTQYF,TGTGCCAGCAGCGCTAGCACAGATACGCAGTATTTT
TRBJ2-3,-,TRBV21-1,-,CASSKVRTGLLDTQYF,TGTGCCAGCAGCAAAGTTAGGACAGGGCTTTTGGATACGCAGTATTTT
TRBJ2-1,TRBD2,TRBV7-2,-,CASSLRTSGRNEQFF,TGTGCCAGCAGCTTACGGACTAGCGGGAGAAATGAGCAGTTCTTC
TRBJ1-2,-,TRBV18,once,CASSPRTGEDGYTF,TGTGCCAGCTCACCTCGGACGGGGGAGGATGGCTACACCTTC
TRBJ2-2,TRBD1,TRBV13,-,CASTLTYRGRRGGELFF,TGTGCCAGCACCCTAACTTACAGGGGGCGCCGAGGCGGGGAGCTGTTTTTT
TRBJ2-1,TRBD2,TRBV14,-,CASSPGLAGGEQFF,TGTGCCAGCAGCCCGGGACTAGCGGGAGGTGAGCAGTTCTTC
TRBJ2-1,TRBD2,TRBV28,-,CASTLRGLAYNEQFF,TGTGCCAGCACCCTAAGGGGACTAGCGTACAATGAGCAGTTCTTC
TRBJ1-5,TRBD1,TRBV5-1,few,CASSFGPRGSNQPQHF,TGCGCCAGCAGCTTTGGCCCCAGGGGGAGCAATCAGCCCCAGCATTTT
TRBJ1-4,TRBD1,TRBV19,-,CASSGGQGVSLPNEKLFF,TGTGCCAGTAGTGGAGGACAGGGAGTGTCCCTCCCCAATGAAAAACTGTTTTTT
TRBJ2-1,-,TRBV5-4,-,CASSPQINEQFF,TGTGCCAGCAGCCCCCAGATTAATGAGCAGTTCTTC
TRBJ2-2,-,TRBV6-4,-,CASSDSGRLTNTGELFF,TGTGCCAGCAGTGACTCGGGCCGCCTTACGAACACCGGGGAGCTGTTTTTT
TRBJ1-2,-,TRBV29-1,-,CSVEPSRGHGYTF,TGCAGCGTTGAACCCTCCCGCGGGCATGGCTACACCTTC
TRBJ2-1,-,TRBV2,once,CASSPPGASERQFF,TGTGCCAGCAGCCCCCCTGGGGCCTCAGAGAGGCAGTTCTTC
TRBJ2-7,TRBD2,TRBV5-6,-,CASSLELAGARYEQYF,TGTGCCAGCAGCTTGGAACTAGCGGGGGCGCGCTACGAGCAGTACTTC